The 4 T cell receptor beta chains presented below share a single source sample, sequenced in a study of T cells after somatic rescue of genetic block (dated by TCRdb to the early 2020s). Libraries were built with the immunoSEQ multiplex PCR assay. Imported from immuneACCESS, the table was reduced by TCRdb to in-frame sequences with V and J called. These copies leave out some clones; in studies compared against another copy, an unresolved V gene accounts for under half, and the cause of the remainder is not known. The sample table lists 95,000 to 120,000 clones, about 89% of them with a count of one. The ten largest clones add up to around 1.5% of the sample. What was sequenced was peripheral blood mononuclear cells (PBMCs). These receptors all stem from a young woman.

The CDR3 is CASSTGTSGGASDTQYF. CDR3 nucleotide sequence: TGTGCCAGCAGCACCGGGACTAGCGGGGGGGCATCAGATACGCAGTATTTT. The rearrangement uses TRBV5-8 and TRBJ2-3; 16 bases align to TRBD2. J was trimmed by 4 bases and V by 4 bases; bases with no gene match: 6. CDR1 and CDR2 (germline): SGHTS, YDEGEE. This CDR3 contains 17 residues.

V is TRBV29-1 and J is TRBJ1-5; 11 bases fit TRBD1. The CDR3 extends over 14 amino acids. The V gene's germline CDR1 is SQVTM and CDR2 ANQGSEA. V shed 5 bases, J shed 6 bases, and the junction held 6 bases outside the gene matches. CDR3 DNA sequence: TGCAGCGTTCAGGACAGGGGGCAGGGTCAGCCCCAGCATTTT. It codes for CSVQDRGQGQPQHF.

The J gene is TRBJ1-3, the V gene TRBV7-9; D is undetermined. V dropped 1 base and J dropped 0 bases, with 4 bases sitting between them. Per the germline V gene, CDR1 is SEHNR and CDR2 is FQNEAQ (reference sequence). The CDR3 sequence is 14 residues long. The CDR3 spells CASSLVRSGNTIYF. CDR3 nucleotide sequence: TGTGCCAGCAGCTTAGTGCGCTCTGGAAACACCATATATTTT. Filled out from reference TRBV7-9 and TRBJ1-3, the complete variable domain reads DTGVSQNPRHKITKRGQNVTFRCDPISEHNRLYWYRQTLGQGPEFLTYFQNEAQLEKSRLLSDRFSAERPKGSFSTLEIQRTEQGDSAMYLCASSLVRSGNTIYFGEGSWLTVV.

V gene TRBV4-2 combines with J gene TRBJ2-1, with 12 bases aligning to TRBD2. The CDR3 runs to 16 residues. J lost 7 bases, V lost 3 bases, and 7 bases had no gene match. Germline CDR1 LGHNA, CDR2 YNFKEQ. This chain's CDR3 is CASSQDASGGANEQFF. In DNA, the CDR3 is TGTGCCAGCAGCCAGGATGCTAGCGGGGGGGCGAATGAGCAGTTCTTC.